Presented here are 5 T cell receptor beta chains from one specimen sequenced in a study of shared clonotypes between healthy human individuals. Using immunoSEQ multiplex PCR, the repertoire was profiled, and TCRdb retains in-frame clones only, with some absent. The profile shows fewer than 600,000 clones, 70% to 80% of them singletons. The sequencing sample was made of PBMCs. The receptors stem from a woman between 40 and 55 years old in good health. Some clones in this sample may be carry-over from other donors' samples.

V usage is TRBV4-2 and J usage is TRBJ1-2; 10 bases align to TRBD1. The CDR3 covers 14 residues. Germline V CDR1 and CDR2: LGHNA, YNFKEQ. The J segment lost 2 bases and the V segment lost 10 bases, leaving 7 bases of the junction unmatched. The CDR3 DNA reads TGTGCCACTACCATGGGACAGGGGAACTATGGCTACACCTTC. Translated: CATTMGQGNYGYTF.

This clone was counted a few times. CDR3 sequence (DNA): TGTGCCAGCAGTTATAGTGCGGGGAAGACTGAAGCTTTCTTT. The encoded protein is CASSYSAGKTEAFF. This chain uses TRBV6-6 with TRBJ1-1; D is undetermined. CDR1 and CDR2 (germline): MNHNY, SVGAGI (reference sequence). The CDR3 contains 14 residues. The V end lost 3 bases, the J end lost 5 bases, and 13 bases lay between the germline ends.

This chain connects TRBV5-4 to TRBJ1-2; D remains unclear. Germline-derived CDR1 and CDR2 are SGHNT and YYREEE (reference sequence). V was trimmed by 9 bases and J by 3 bases, leaving 15 bases between them. This CDR3 has 13 amino acids. The DNA for the CDR3 is TGTGCCACCTCCCCGGAGCCGGACTATGGCTACACCTTC. Translated, it gives CATSPEPDYGYTF.

The chain links TRBV6-1 to TRBJ2-5; D possibly corresponds to TRBD1 (5 bases). Germline V gene sequence: CDR1 MNHNS, CDR2 SASEGT. Trimming left V 4 bases short and J 2 bases short, with 11 bases between. The CDR3 length is 14 residues. The CDR3 here is CASSVTGKQETQYF. The CDR3 DNA reads TGTGCCAGCAGTGTCACAGGCAAACAAGAGACCCAGTACTTC.

This clone showed up just a few times. The J gene is TRBJ1-4, the V gene TRBV20-1, with D unresolved. Germline CDR1 and CDR2: DFQATT and SNEGSKA (reference sequence). The CDR3 covers 11 residues. V lost 2 bases and J lost 5, with 3 bases in between. In nucleotides, the CDR3 is TGCAGTGCTAGACCGAATGAAAAACTGTTTTTT. It encodes CSARPNEKLFF.